This T cell receptor beta chain comes out of a study of T cells after yellow fever vaccination. Whole-study results and caveats: Contaminating bulk clonotypes could be abundant in FACS-sorted repertoires. It was a small share of clonotypes that appeared in both CD4 and CD8 compartments.

The table lists this clonotype with a few counts. What it binds is unknown. MiXCR was run by TCRdb on the 5' RACE reads, yielding one entry per CDR3 protein. The sample has 400,000 to 450,000 distinct CDR3 sequences; around 19% are singletons. Germline lookup yields CDR1 SEHNR and CDR2 FQNEAQ (reference sequence). The CDR3 sequence is 15 residues long. Trimming cost V 4 bases and J 1 base, with 12 bases left between them. The chain employs TRBV7-9 and TRBJ2-3; possible D gene TRBD1, 6 bases. The source of this sequence is a man aged 18 to 30 who received the YFV17D yellow fever vaccine. The sequences come from PBMCs, collected before the yellow fever booster vaccination. The CDR3 region is CASSYARGGTDTQYF. The CDR3 coding sequence is TGTGCCAGCAGCTACGCCAGGGGTGGCACAGATACGCAGTATTTT.